The source of this TCR beta chain is a study of T cell repertoires in cytomegalovirus infection. Looking at the study overall: Public TCR beta signatures indicated both CMV infection and matching HLA type. The study, taken as a whole, reports: Individuals carrying CMV plus the relevant HLA were identified by cumulative frequency of public TCR beta families. Dominant in the ex vivo response were TCR beta clonotypes restricted by HLA-C and specific for CMV.

This clonotype was seen only a few times. What it recognizes is unknown. Germline V gene sequence: CDR1 SGHTA, CDR2 FQGTGA. This CDR3 region has 19 residues. Trimming cost V 5 bases and J 3 bases; bases outside gene matches: 20. MiXCR, applied by TCRdb to the reads, yields one record per CDR3 protein. The sample includes about a million distinct CDR3 sequences, 25% to 40% of them seen just once. The sample consisted of cultured CD8+ T cells from PBMCs, taken from culture after CMV antigen stimulation. The sequence derives from a human donor in good health (CMV status not recorded). Some clones in this sample may be carry-over from other donors' samples. The rearrangement links TRBV7-3 to TRBJ1-1; 8 bases are a match to TRBD1. The DNA of the CDR3 is TGTGCCAGCAGCCCAAGAGGGACAGGTCGTGGTCGAGGACACACTGAAGCTTTCTTT. Translated: CASSPRGTGRGRGHTEAFF.